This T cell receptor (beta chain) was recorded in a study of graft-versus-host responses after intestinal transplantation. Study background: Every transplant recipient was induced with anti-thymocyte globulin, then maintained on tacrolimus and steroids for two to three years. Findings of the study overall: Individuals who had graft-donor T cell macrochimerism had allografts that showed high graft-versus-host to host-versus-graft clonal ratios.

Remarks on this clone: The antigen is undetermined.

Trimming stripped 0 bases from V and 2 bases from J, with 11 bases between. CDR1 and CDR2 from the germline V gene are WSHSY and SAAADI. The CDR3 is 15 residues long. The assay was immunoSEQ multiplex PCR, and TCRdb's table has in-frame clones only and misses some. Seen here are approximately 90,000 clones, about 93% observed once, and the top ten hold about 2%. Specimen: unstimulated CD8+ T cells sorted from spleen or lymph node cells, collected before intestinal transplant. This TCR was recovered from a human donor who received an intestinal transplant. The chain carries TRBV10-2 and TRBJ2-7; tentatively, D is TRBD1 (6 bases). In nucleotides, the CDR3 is TGCGCCAGCAGTGAGTCCTTGGACAGTACCTACGAGCAGTACTTC. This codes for CASSESLDSTYEQYF.